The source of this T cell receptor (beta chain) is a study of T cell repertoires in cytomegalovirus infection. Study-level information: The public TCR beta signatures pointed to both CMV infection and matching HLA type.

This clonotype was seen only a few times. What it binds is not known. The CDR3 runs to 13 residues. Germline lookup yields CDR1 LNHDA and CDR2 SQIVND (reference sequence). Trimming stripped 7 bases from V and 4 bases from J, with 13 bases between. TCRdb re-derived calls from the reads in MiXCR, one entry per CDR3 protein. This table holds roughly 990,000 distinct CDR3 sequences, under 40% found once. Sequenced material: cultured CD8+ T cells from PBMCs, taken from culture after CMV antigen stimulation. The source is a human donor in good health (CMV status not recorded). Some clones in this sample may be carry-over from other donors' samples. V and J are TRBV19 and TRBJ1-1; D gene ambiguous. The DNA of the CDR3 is TGTGCCAGTACCCTAACCCGGTTCACTGAAGCTTTCTTT. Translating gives CASTLTRFTEAFF.